The 17 T cell receptor beta chains reported below all come from one sample, sequenced in a study of cytomegalovirus exposure and HLA in healthy donors. PCR primers comprised 60 Vbeta and 13 Jbeta primers. The data were produced by immunoSEQ multiplex PCR, yet TCRdb's version contains in-frame clones alone and is incomplete. In the table there are about 140,000 clones, about 79% of which are singletons. The sample comprised PBMCs. These TCRs come from a male donor in good health and CMV-seronegative.

A word on this clone: This sample includes further DNA sequences coding for the same CDR3. CDR3 nucleotide sequence: TGTGCCAGCTCACCACCGGGAGGGAGGGGGACTGAAGCTTTCTTT. As protein: CASSPPGGRGTEAFF. V usage is TRBV18 and J usage is TRBJ1-1; D may be TRBD1 (6 bases). The CDR3 loop spans 15 amino acids. In germline, CDR1 is KGHSH, CDR2 LQKENI. V was pared by 0 bases and J by 5 bases, with 13 bases between.

The sample holds one count of this clone. At one boundary the junction diverges from the germline segment, which might be a read error. The chain combines TRBV7-9 with TRBJ2-5; 7 bases align to TRBD2. This CDR3 spans 14 amino acids. The germline gives CDR1 SEHNR, CDR2 FQNEAQ (reference sequence). CDR3 bases: TGTTCCAGCAGCTTAGCGGTGGGGGGGGAGACCCAGTACTTC. Protein product: CSSSLAVGGETQYF.

V is TRBV19 and J is TRBJ1-4, with 8 bases matching TRBD1. Germline V lookup: CDR1 LNHDA, CDR2 SQIVND (reference sequence). CDR3 length: 18 amino acids. Trimming cost V 3 bases and J 0 bases; bases outside gene matches: 9. CDR3 in DNA: TGTGCCAGTAGTATCGGACAGGGAGGACGTGCAACTAATGAAAAACTGTTTTTT. It specifies CASSIGQGGRATNEKLFF.

The V and J genes are TRBV9 and TRBJ2-5; 11 positions agree with TRBD2. The DNA end is more similar to TRBJ2-7, so the J call may be wrong. CDR1 and CDR2 from the germline V gene are SGDLS and YYNGEE. The CDR3 totals 15 residues. The CDR3 DNA reads as TGTGCCAGCAGCGGAGGGGGACTAGCGGCCTACGAGCAGTACTTC. It encodes CASSGGGLAAYEQYF.

The V gene is TRBV7-3, the J gene TRBJ1-1; D is undetermined. The V gene lost 3 bases and the J gene lost 5 bases, with 13 bases spanning the gap. Germline CDR1 SGHTA, CDR2 FQGTGA. This CDR3 is 14 amino acids long. DNA of the CDR3: TGTGCCAGCAGCTTCGGATCCGTGAGGACTGAAGCTTTCTTT. This gives the protein CASSFGSVRTEAFF.

This sequence joins TRBV7-9 and TRBJ2-7; 8 bases match TRBD2. The CDR3 sequence is 12 residues long. J lost 5 bases, V lost 5 bases, and 2 bases had no gene match. Germline V gives CDR1 SEHNR, CDR2 FQNEAQ (reference sequence). The CDR3 sequence: CASSRGGNEQYF. In DNA, the CDR3 is TGTGCCAGCAGCCGGGGGGGTAACGAGCAGTACTTC.

This clone was seen only once. The chain links TRBV5-4 to TRBJ1-1, with TRBD1 matching 9 bases. Germline V gene sequence: CDR1 SGHNT, CDR2 YYREEE (reference sequence). CDR3 length equals 17 residues. J lost 5 bases, V lost 0 bases, and 11 bases had no gene match. The CDR3 nucleotides are TGTGCCAGCAGCTTGGTGGTGGGACAGGGTTTCGGGACTGAAGCTTTCTTT. Its protein is CASSLVVGQGFGTEAFF.

V gene TRBV27 combines with J gene TRBJ2-7, with 9 bases fitting TRBD2. V dropped 6 bases and J dropped 4; count of bases not matched to a gene: 10. The CDR3 contains 15 residues. Germline CDR1 is MNHEY and CDR2 is SMNVEV (reference sequence). In DNA, the CDR3 is TGTGCCAGCAGCCCCTTCGGGACTAGCAAGTACGAGCAGTACTTC. Its protein product is CASSPFGTSKYEQYF.

This clone was observed a few times. CDR3 region: CASSSQAGAITDEQFF. The CDR3 DNA sequence: TGTGCCAGCAGCTCACAAGCGGGAGCGATCACGGATGAGCAGTTCTTC. This chain joins TRBV5-4 and TRBJ2-1, with 8 bases fitting TRBD2. The germline V gene has CDR1 SGHNT and CDR2 YYREEE (reference sequence). V dropped 3 bases and J dropped 8; count of bases not matched to a gene: 13. The CDR3 spans 16 residues. The variable domain in full, with the rest retrieved from reference TRBV5-4 and TRBJ2-1, is ETGVTQSPTHLIKTRGQQVTLRCSSQSGHNTVSWYQQALGQGPQFIFQYYREEENGRGNFPPRFSGLQFPNYSSELNVNALELDDSALYLCASSSQAGAITDEQFFGPGTRLTVL.

This sequence joins TRBV6-5 and TRBJ2-7; perhaps TRBD1 as D (6 bases). Germline CDR1 MNHEY, CDR2 SVGAGI. Between the trimmed V and J ends, which lost 7 bases and 6 bases, there was a span of 22 bases. CDR3 size: 15 residues. In DNA form, the CDR3 reads TGTGCCAGCACCGATCGCCGGGACACGGCCCGCGAGCAGTACTTC. This codes for CASTDRRDTAREQYF.

The V call is TRBV27, the J call TRBJ2-7, with 12 bases fitting TRBD1. Germline loops: CDR1 MNHEY, CDR2 SMNVEV (reference sequence). The CDR3 covers 15 residues. The trim removed 2 bases at V and 4 bases at J, leaving 3 bases unmatched. The CDR3 loop is CASSLGDRGLYEQYF. The DNA for the CDR3 is TGTGCCAGCAGTTTAGGGGACAGGGGGCTATACGAGCAGTACTTC.

In its sample, this clone was seen once. This chain links TRBV5-4 with TRBJ1-1; 8 positions agree with TRBD1. J gave up 1 base and V 5 bases, and 4 bases lay outside the gene matches. Germline V gives CDR1 SGHNT, CDR2 YYREEE (reference sequence). There are 14 residues in the CDR3. The CDR3 nucleotides are TGTGCCAGCAGACCCGGGACAGGGAACACTGAAGCTTTCTTT. Amino acids: CASRPGTGNTEAFF.

The rearrangement joins TRBV5-6 to TRBJ2-5, with a weak D call TRBD2 (5 bases). This CDR3 is built from 14 residues. The V gene lost 1 base and the J gene lost 3 bases, with 10 bases spanning the gap. Germline V gene lookup returns CDR1 SGHDT and CDR2 YYEEEE. CDR3 protein: CASSLYEGKETQYF. In DNA form, the CDR3 reads TGTGCCAGCAGCTTGTACGAGGGCAAAGAGACCCAGTACTTC.

The chain couples TRBV5-1 to TRBJ1-5; TRBD1 aligns across 10 bases. The CDR3 runs to 16 residues. The germline V gene has CDR1 SGHRS and CDR2 YFSETQ. Losses at the gene ends were 0 bases for V and 7 bases for J; bases not matched to a gene: 7. The DNA of the CDR3 is TGCGCCAGCAGCTTGGGACCTGACAGGGGGCTACAGCCCCAGCATTTT. This codes for CASSLGPDRGLQPQHF.

This rearrangement joins TRBV7-2 to TRBJ1-3, with a possible D match to TRBD1 (6 bases). Germline CDR1 is SGHTA and CDR2 is FQGNSA. CDR3 length: 14 residues. V shed 5 bases and J shed 1 base, with 9 bases lying between them. The CDR3 DNA is TGTGCCAGCAGCGCGGGGGCTTCTGGAAACACCATATATTTT. Translated, it gives CASSAGASGNTIYF.

The chain uses TRBV5-1 and TRBJ1-3, with TRBD1 matching 11 bases. The CDR3 extends over 16 amino acids. CDR1 is SGHRS, CDR2 YFSETQ, per germline. Trimming cost V 1 base and J 2 bases; bases outside gene matches: 2. The CDR3 loop reads CASSLSDRGPGNTIYF. The CDR3 DNA follows: TGCGCCAGCAGCTTGTCGGACAGGGGGCCTGGAAACACCATATATTTT.

As concerns this clone: The junction differs from germline at one of its ends, possibly a read error. J is TRBJ1-2 and V is TRBV25-1, with D hard to call. Germline CDR1 MGHDK, CDR2 SYGVNS. The CDR3 runs to 14 residues. This CDR3 is CASSVDGWTYGYPF. CDR3 in DNA: TGTGCCAGCAGTGTGGACGGTTGGACTTATGGCTACCCCTTC.